These T cell receptor beta chains were read from a single sample in a study of blood T cell repertoires in COVID-19. Data came from immunoSEQ multiplex PCR; TCRdb stores just in-frame clones and leaves some out. The table shows approximately 230,000 clones, with approximately 82% occurring only once. Sequencing was done on a sample of peripheral blood. Receptor source: a man at least 80 years old with acute or convalescent COVID-19. Each CDR3 is given without its conserved first and last residue. The D gene is left open where the match is weak.

ASSPRGLNYGYT TRBD1 12 TRBV5-6
ASSFLAGGRYTGELF TRBD2 15 TRBV19
ASSIHSGSGTGELF TRBD2 14 TRBV19
ASSIMDSNSPLH - 12 TRBV19
ASSAPGHSNQPQH - 13 TRBV9
ASSISGGELF - 10 TRBV3-1/TRBV3-2
ASSQRDRSSYNEQF - 14 TRBV4-2
ASSRGGNTEAF - 11 TRBV6-5
ASSQALQNTEAF - 12 TRBV3-1/TRBV3-2
AISESTGGNEKLF TRBD1 13 TRBV10-3
ASSQAVSVVREKLF - 14 TRBV7-9
ASSLLMNTEAF - 11 TRBV12-3/TRBV12-4
ASSSTGDNTEAF TRBD1 12 TRBV5-1
ATSRGRNSYNEQF - 13 TRBV6-5
ASRVDSIPQPQH - 12 TRBV28
ASSLASTGGTGQPQH TRBD1 15 TRBV7-6
ASSLGTSGWGTDTQY TRBD2 15 TRBV11-3
SVALASGAYEQY TRBD2 12 TRBV29-1
ASSLNAQTVGVEQF - 14 TRBV7-3
ASSYGDRATGELF TRBD1 13 TRBV6-5
ASSLSRRGFTGELF TRBD2 14 TRBV28
ATTTPRGEGRNTIY - 14 TRBV28
ASGGEGLYLGDTQY - 14 TRBV11-1
ASSLVAPGATGELF - 14 TRBV7-9
ASRLAGLQADTQY TRBD2 13 TRBV28
ASSIQLLQGGTGELF - 15 TRBV19
ASSFEGSNQPQH - 12 TRBV11-2
ATSRELAGVLGQPQH - 15 TRBV15
ASSMERGLKETQY - 13 TRBV28
ASSLGSRDRRGELF TRBD1 14 TRBV7-2
ATGLGRPSGSTDTQY TRBD2 15 TRBV24-1
ASRLSNQPQH - 10 TRBV6-5
ASSQDYSGYT - 10 TRBV3-1/TRBV3-2
ASRRTSSQETQY TRBD2 12 TRBV11-2
ASSSHPQRGNYNEQF TRBD2 15 TRBV9
ASSLLNTGELF - 11 TRBV3-1/TRBV3-2
ASSREGESPLH - 11 TRBV28
ASRETSGTDTQY TRBD2 12 TRBV5-1
ASSPGTGETQY TRBD1 11 TRBV19
ASSYSSGLSGGYT - 13 TRBV6-6
ASSLEVAFGEQF - 12 TRBV11-2
ASSQDVERETYEQF TRBD2 14 TRBV4-2
ASSLESSYNEQF - 12 TRBV5-1
ASSPKTTSGGYEQY TRBD2 14 TRBV7-2
ASSLGQGKNTEAF TRBD1 13 TRBV7-3
ASRGPNEKLF - 10 TRBV6-5
ATAHGTGGNQPQH TRBD1 13 TRBV24-1
ASSYGATGANVLT - 13 TRBV6-5
ASSAPGQGYGEQY TRBD1 13 TRBV28
ASSRGRGSPQH TRBD1 11 TRBV25-1
ASSPTGEWGNQPQH TRBD1 14 TRBV5-1
ASSLAFAGVSNEQF TRBD2 14 TRBV5-1
AISEGGAGNTIY - 12 TRBV10-3